The next 4 T cell receptor beta chains were all read from a single sample in a study of T cells in Graves' hyperthyroidism and ophthalmopathy. TCR beta CDR3 regions were amplified from RNA transcripts. HTBI primers drove first-round RT-PCR of the TCR CDR3. Using its own MiXCR run on the multiplex PCR reads, TCRdb lists one record per CDR3 protein. The sample has roughly 420,000 distinct CDR3 sequences, about 15% seen once. Sequenced material: blood. All receptors come from a woman aged 18 to 35 with Graves' hyperthyroidism.

This chain connects TRBV29-1 to TRBJ1-4; TRBD1 matches at 9 bases. The CDR3 totals 15 residues. Trimming cost V 1 base and J 4 bases; bases outside gene matches: 4. In germline, CDR1 is SQVTM, CDR2 ANQGSEA. The CDR3 nucleotides are TGCAGCGTTGAAGGGGGACAGGGAGGTAATGAAAAACTGTTTTTT. Its protein product is CSVEGGQGGNEKLFF.

This clonotype was found a few times. The V call is TRBV11-2, the J call TRBJ2-1; D is unresolved. V lost 4 bases, J lost 6 bases, and 10 bases lay in between. Germline assignment: CDR1 SGHAT and CDR2 FQNNGV. The CDR3 has 13 residues. The CDR3 loop is CASSSSVLNEQFF. In DNA form, the CDR3 reads TGTGCCAGCAGCTCCTCTGTCCTCAATGAGCAGTTCTTC. Filled out from reference TRBV11-2 and TRBJ2-1, the complete variable domain reads EAGVAQSPRYKIIEKRQSVAFWCNPISGHATLYWYQQILGQGPKLLIQFQNNGVVDDSQLPKDRFSAERLKGVDSTLKIQPAKLEDSAVYLCASSSSVLNEQFFGPGTRLTVL.

Worth noting for this clonotype: A read error is possible here, since a much larger clone lies one base away. This chain joins TRBV20-1 and TRBJ2-1, with D possibly being TRBD1 or TRBD2 (5 bases each). The CDR3 covers 13 residues. Germline CDR1 is DFQATT and CDR2 is SNEGSKA (reference sequence). V was pared by 3 bases and J by 4 bases, with 10 bases between. The CDR3 reads CSASWGIYNEQFF. DNA for the CDR3: TGCAGTGCTAGCTGGGGGATATACAATGAGCAGTTCTTC.

This clonotype was seen repeatedly, ten times or more. This chain joins TRBV20-1 and TRBJ1-1; D possibly corresponds to TRBD1 (6 bases). Between the trimmed V and J ends, which lost 6 bases and 5 bases, there was a span of 13 bases. CDR1 DFQATT and CDR2 SNEGSKA come from the germline V gene (reference sequence). The CDR3 consists of 12 residues. DNA of the CDR3: TGCAGTGCACGACAGGCTAGGACTGAAGCTTTCTTT. It codes for CSARQARTEAFF.